Listed below are T cell receptor beta chains from one sample, sequenced in a study of long-term antiretroviral therapy in people with HIV. The method was immunoSEQ multiplex PCR; TCRdb's version includes in-frame clones alone and lacks a portion of them. The data contain tens of thousands of clones, 75% to 90% of them singletons. The sequencing used unsorted PBMCs, collected 3.1 years after starting antiretroviral therapy. The receptors come from a woman in her forties or fifties with HIV. Both conserved end residues are part of each CDR3. A D gene is named only where the DNA matches it firmly. Clone size is stated in some rows and not others, as once, few, many or a class when expanded.

CDR3aa: CASSLGRGSSYEQYF
CDR3nt: TGTGCCAGCAGCTTGGGACGGGGAAGCTCCTACGAGCAGTACTTC
v_gene: TRBV5-4
d_gene: NA
j_gene: TRBJ2-7
abundance: NA

CDR3aa: CASSGGYEQYF
CDR3nt: TGCGCCAGCAGCGGGGGCTACGAGCAGTACTTC
v_gene: TRBV5-1
d_gene: NA
j_gene: TRBJ2-7
abundance: NA

CDR3aa: CASSQRASGGASADTQYF
CDR3nt: TGCGCCAGCAGCCAAAGAGCTAGCGGGGGGGCCTCGGCAGATACGCAGTATTTT
v_gene: TRBV4-1
d_gene: TRBD2
j_gene: TRBJ2-3
abundance: NA

CDR3aa: CASRRVAGAGNTGELFF
CDR3nt: TGCGCCAGCAGACGGGTAGCGGGGGCCGGGAACACCGGGGAGCTGTTTTTT
v_gene: TRBV4-1
d_gene: TRBD2
j_gene: TRBJ2-2
abundance: NA

CDR3aa: CASSLGGQSNTEAFF
CDR3nt: TGTGCCAGCAGCTTAGGGGGACAGTCGAACACTGAAGCTTTCTTT
v_gene: TRBV11-3
d_gene: TRBD1
j_gene: TRBJ1-1
abundance: NA

CDR3aa: CASSEEGRNYGYTF
CDR3nt: TGTGCCAGTAGCGAAGAGGGGCGCAACTATGGCTACACCTTC
v_gene: TRBV7-3
d_gene: NA
j_gene: TRBJ1-2
abundance: NA

CDR3aa: CASSPYGQDGSPLHF
CDR3nt: TGCGCCAGCAGCCCGTATGGACAGGATGGTTCACCCCTCCACTTT
v_gene: TRBV5-1
d_gene: TRBD1
j_gene: TRBJ1-6
abundance: NA

CDR3aa: CASSRQGNYGYTF
CDR3nt: TGTGCCAGCAGCAGACAGGGTAACTATGGCTACACCTTC
v_gene: TRBV2
d_gene: TRBD1
j_gene: TRBJ1-2
abundance: NA

CDR3aa: CSARANTEAFF
CDR3nt: TGCAGTGCTAGAGCCAACACTGAAGCTTTCTTT
v_gene: TRBV20-1
d_gene: NA
j_gene: TRBJ1-1
abundance: NA

CDR3aa: CASKGLTSQETQYF
CDR3nt: TGTGCCAGCAAGGGATTGACGTCTCAAGAGACCCAGTACTTC
v_gene: TRBV7-6
d_gene: NA
j_gene: TRBJ2-5
abundance: NA

CDR3aa: CASRTGTSGGDPHYEQYF
CDR3nt: TGTGCCAGCAGAACCGGGACTAGCGGGGGGGACCCCCACTACGAGCAGTACTTC
v_gene: TRBV21-1
d_gene: NA
j_gene: TRBJ2-7
abundance: NA

CDR3aa: CASTLAGTTQETQYF
CDR3nt: TGTGCCAGCACCCTGGCGGGAACCACCCAAGAGACCCAGTACTTC
v_gene: TRBV9
d_gene: NA
j_gene: TRBJ2-5
abundance: NA

CDR3aa: CASSTLSTYGYTF
CDR3nt: TGTGCCAGTAGTACACTATCGACCTATGGCTACACCTTC
v_gene: TRBV19
d_gene: NA
j_gene: TRBJ1-2
abundance: NA

CDR3aa: CASSFSSGGAETQYF
CDR3nt: TGTGCCAGCAGCTTTTCTAGCGGGGGGGCGGAGACCCAGTACTTC
v_gene: TRBV7-2
d_gene: TRBD2
j_gene: TRBJ2-5
abundance: NA

CDR3aa: CASSSTGTVNTGELFF
CDR3nt: TGTGCCAGCAGCTCGACTGGGACAGTAAACACCGGGGAGCTGTTTTTT
v_gene: TRBV5-4
d_gene: TRBD1
j_gene: TRBJ2-2
abundance: few

CDR3aa: CASSPSQGSREQYF
CDR3nt: TGTGCCAGCTCACCAAGTCAGGGGTCTCGGGAGCAGTACTTC
v_gene: TRBV18
d_gene: NA
j_gene: TRBJ2-7
abundance: NA

CDR3aa: CASSLEISWQGTDEQFF
CDR3nt: TGCGCCAGCAGCTTGGAGATATCGTGGCAGGGGACGGATGAGCAGTTCTTC
v_gene: TRBV5-1
d_gene: NA
j_gene: TRBJ2-1
abundance: NA

CDR3aa: CASSRKTSVIDEQFF
CDR3nt: TGTGCCAGCAGCCGTAAGACTAGCGTCATCGATGAGCAGTTCTTC
v_gene: TRBV27
d_gene: TRBD2
j_gene: TRBJ2-1
abundance: NA

CDR3aa: CASSQVPGQGADYGYTF
CDR3nt: TGCGCCAGCAGCCAAGTCCCGGGACAGGGGGCCGACTATGGCTACACCTTC
v_gene: TRBV4-1
d_gene: TRBD1
j_gene: TRBJ1-2
abundance: NA

CDR3aa: CASSLGLAGVISYNEQFF
CDR3nt: TGTGCCAGTAGCCTGGGACTAGCGGGGGTAATCTCCTACAATGAGCAGTTCTTC
v_gene: TRBV19
d_gene: TRBD2
j_gene: TRBJ2-1
abundance: NA

CDR3aa: CASIEGGAGEQYF
CDR3nt: TGTGCCAGCATCGAGGGAGGGGCGGGAGAGCAGTACTTC
v_gene: TRBV2
d_gene: TRBD2
j_gene: TRBJ2-7
abundance: NA

CDR3aa: CAWSPERGNEQYF
CDR3nt: TGTGCCTGGAGTCCCGAGCGGGGGAACGAGCAGTACTTC
v_gene: TRBV30
d_gene: TRBD2
j_gene: TRBJ2-7
abundance: NA

CDR3aa: CAWSVENTDTQYF
CDR3nt: TGTGCCTGGAGTGTAGAAAACACAGATACGCAGTATTTT
v_gene: TRBV30
d_gene: NA
j_gene: TRBJ2-3
abundance: NA

CDR3aa: CATSRDSSISGANVLTF
CDR3nt: TGTGCCACCAGCAGAGATAGTTCGATATCTGGGGCCAACGTCCTGACTTTC
v_gene: TRBV15
d_gene: NA
j_gene: TRBJ2-6
abundance: NA

CDR3aa: CASSLWLALQETQYF
CDR3nt: TGCGCCAGCAGCTTGTGGTTAGCGCTTCAAGAGACCCAGTACTTC
v_gene: TRBV5-1
d_gene: NA
j_gene: TRBJ2-5
abundance: once

CDR3aa: CASSRGTDSNQPQHF
CDR3nt: TGTGCCAGCAGCCGAGGGACAGATAGCAATCAGCCCCAGCATTTT
v_gene: TRBV7-2
d_gene: TRBD1
j_gene: TRBJ1-5
abundance: NA

CDR3aa: CASREQGAGAAGYEQYF
CDR3nt: TGTGCCAGCAGAGAGCAAGGGGCAGGGGCAGCCGGCTACGAGCAGTACTTC
v_gene: TRBV25-1
d_gene: NA
j_gene: TRBJ2-7
abundance: NA

CDR3aa: CSAMRGGAATEAFF
CDR3nt: TGCAGCGCCATGAGGGGTGGGGCAGCCACTGAAGCTTTCTTT
v_gene: TRBV29-1
d_gene: NA
j_gene: TRBJ1-1
abundance: NA

CDR3aa: CASSFFAKGKLINYGYTF
CDR3nt: TGTGCCAGCAGCTTTTTCGCTAAAGGGAAGCTCATAAACTATGGCTACACCTTC
v_gene: TRBV11-2
d_gene: NA
j_gene: TRBJ1-2
abundance: NA

CDR3aa: CASSPRDRSYEQYF
CDR3nt: TGTGCCAGCAGCCCGAGGGACCGCTCCTACGAGCAGTACTTC
v_gene: TRBV7-9
d_gene: NA
j_gene: TRBJ2-7
abundance: NA

CDR3aa: CSVGGGATLLETQYF
CDR3nt: TGCAGCGTTGGAGGGGGGGCTACCTTACTAGAGACCCAGTACTTC
v_gene: TRBV29-1
d_gene: NA
j_gene: TRBJ2-5
abundance: NA

CDR3aa: CASSPGTSRETQYF
CDR3nt: TGCGCCAGCAGCCCCGGAACGTCACGGGAGACCCAGTACTTC
v_gene: TRBV4-1
d_gene: NA
j_gene: TRBJ2-5
abundance: NA

CDR3aa: CASSPLGTGHRGNTIYF
CDR3nt: TGTGCCAGCAGTCCACTCGGGACAGGGCATCGGGGAAACACCATATATTTT
v_gene: TRBV25-1
d_gene: TRBD1
j_gene: TRBJ1-3
abundance: NA

CDR3aa: CASSLSGGDSPLHF
CDR3nt: TGTGCCAGCAGCTTAAGTGGCGGGGATTCACCCCTCCACTTT
v_gene: TRBV9
d_gene: NA
j_gene: TRBJ1-6
abundance: few

CDR3aa: CASSLGRGPSNGETQYF
CDR3nt: TGCGCCAGCAGCTTGGGTCGGGGTCCCTCAAACGGGGAGACCCAGTACTTC
v_gene: TRBV5-1
d_gene: NA
j_gene: TRBJ2-5
abundance: NA

CDR3aa: CASSSTGRTGEAFF
CDR3nt: TGTGCCAGCAGCTCAACCGGGAGGACAGGCGAAGCTTTCTTT
v_gene: TRBV7-2
d_gene: TRBD1
j_gene: TRBJ1-1
abundance: NA

CDR3aa: CASSVGRTSGGKGETQYF
CDR3nt: TGTGCCAGCAGCGTAGGGCGTACTAGCGGGGGGAAGGGGGAGACCCAGTACTTC
v_gene: TRBV9
d_gene: TRBD2
j_gene: TRBJ2-5
abundance: once

CDR3aa: CASSEDPGTSGVNEQFF
CDR3nt: TGTGCCAGCAGTGAAGACCCTGGGACTAGCGGGGTCAATGAGCAGTTCTTC
v_gene: TRBV6-1
d_gene: TRBD2
j_gene: TRBJ2-1
abundance: NA

CDR3aa: CASSLGQGVEAFF
CDR3nt: TGTGCCAGCAGCCTTGGACAGGGAGTTGAAGCTTTCTTT
v_gene: TRBV6-6
d_gene: TRBD1
j_gene: TRBJ1-1
abundance: NA

CDR3aa: CASSQKGRVEAFF
CDR3nt: TGTGCCAGCAGCCAAAAAGGGAGAGTTGAAGCTTTCTTT
v_gene: TRBV14
d_gene: NA
j_gene: TRBJ1-1
abundance: NA

CDR3aa: CASSPGGSYEQYF
CDR3nt: TGTGCCAGCAGCCCCGGAGGCTCCTACGAGCAGTACTTC
v_gene: TRBV9
d_gene: NA
j_gene: TRBJ2-7
abundance: NA

CDR3aa: CASSLIPIGTDYPYGYTF
CDR3nt: TGTGCCAGCAGCTTAATCCCCATCGGGACAGACTACCCCTATGGCTACACCTTC
v_gene: TRBV7-9
d_gene: TRBD1
j_gene: TRBJ1-2
abundance: NA

CDR3aa: CAWSVLGTVYGYTF
CDR3nt: TGTGCCTGGAGTGTACTAGGGACAGTCTATGGCTACACCTTC
v_gene: TRBV30
d_gene: TRBD1
j_gene: TRBJ1-2
abundance: few

CDR3aa: CASSIGTSGGNEQFF
CDR3nt: TGTGCCAGTAGTATTGGGACTAGCGGGGGTAATGAGCAGTTCTTC
v_gene: TRBV19
d_gene: TRBD2
j_gene: TRBJ2-1
abundance: NA

CDR3aa: CASSLFGARENSPLHF
CDR3nt: TGTGCCAGCAGCTTATTCGGGGCCAGGGAAAATTCACCCCTCCACTTT
v_gene: TRBV7-3
d_gene: NA
j_gene: TRBJ1-6
abundance: NA

CDR3aa: CASSLGGRGSVDEQYF
CDR3nt: TGTGCCAGCAGTTTAGGCGGGAGGGGGAGCGTCGACGAGCAGTACTTC
v_gene: TRBV5-4
d_gene: TRBD2
j_gene: TRBJ2-7
abundance: once